Following are 5 T cell receptor beta chains from one sample sequenced in a study of T cells in Graves' hyperthyroidism and ophthalmopathy. TCR beta CDR3 region amplification was performed from RNA transcripts. When the TCR CDR3 underwent first-round RT-PCR, the HTBI primer set was used. MiXCR, run by TCRdb on the multiplex PCR reads, gives a single entry per CDR3 protein. The table includes approximately 690,000 distinct CDR3 sequences, less than 25% detected once. What was sequenced was blood. Source of these receptors: a man younger than 40 with Graves' ophthalmopathy.

At least ten counts were recorded for this clonotype. This chain links TRBV7-2 with TRBJ1-1; tentative D call: TRBD1 (6 bases). Germline CDR1 reads SGHTA; CDR2 reads FQGNSA. The germline V and J ends were trimmed by 3 bases and 1 base, with 15 bases remaining between them. The CDR3 has 16 residues. As DNA, the CDR3 is TGTGCCAGCAGCTTGTTCGGGGGACATCCGAACACTGAAGCTTTCTTT. Translating gives CASSLFGGHPNTEAFF.

This clonotype was counted many times. The CDR3 nucleotides are TGCGCCAGCAGCTTTAGGACAGGGTTTTCAGATACGCAGTATTTT. Translated, it gives CASSFRTGFSDTQYF. The chain joins TRBV5-1 to TRBJ2-3, with 8 bases identical to TRBD1. Per germline, CDR1 SGHRS and CDR2 YFSETQ. The CDR3 is 15 amino acids. With V trimmed by 2 bases and J by 4 bases, 6 bases remained unmatched.

This clonotype showed up many times. The chain uses TRBV3-1 and TRBJ2-5, with no clear D. CDR1 is LGHDT, CDR2 YNNKEL, per germline (reference sequence). Trimming removed 0 bases from V and 4 bases from J, with 9 bases in between. The CDR3 extends over 14 amino acids. CDR3 bases: TGTGCCAGCAGCCAAGATCCCGGTCCAGAGACCCAGTACTTC. Protein: CASSQDPGPETQYF.

The J gene is TRBJ1-2, the V gene TRBV6-1; 8 positions agree with TRBD1. The CDR3 length is 15 residues. CDR1 and CDR2 from the germline V gene are MNHNS and SASEGT. V shed 5 bases, J shed 3 bases, and the junction held 8 bases outside the gene matches. The CDR3 loop is CASSTRTGIDYGYTF. The CDR3 nucleotides read TGTGCCAGCAGTACCCGGACAGGGATCGACTATGGCTACACCTTC.

This clonotype appeared many times. The CDR3 DNA is TGTGCCAGTAGTCCCATCAGGGTTGGCAATCAGCCCCAGCATTTT. Amino acid sequence: CASSPIRVGNQPQHF. The rearrangement uses TRBV19 and TRBJ1-5; maybe TRBD1 (5 bases). Looked up from germline, CDR1 is LNHDA and CDR2 is SQIVND (reference sequence). The CDR3 extends over 15 amino acids. Trimming removed 5 bases from V and 2 bases from J, with 13 bases in between.